The 18 T cell receptor beta chains in this list originate from one sample, sequenced in a study of regulatory T cells in long-lasting Graves disease. The time point was: newly diagnosed GD, antithyroid drugs for less than 3 months. There was RNA extracted from PBMCs, and the TCR library was made from it. The authors built TCR beta libraries using iRepertoire HTBI primers and Arm-PCR of CDR3 regions. TCRdb fed the multiplex PCR reads into MiXCR, producing one record per CDR3 protein. The sample records 500,000 or so distinct CDR3 sequences, about 15% being singletons. The same data also contributed to another study, on T cells in Graves' hyperthyroidism and ophthalmopathy.

The source material was peripheral blood mononuclear cells (PBMCs), sampled at new diagnosis, from a patient treated with antithyroid drugs. Every receptor here comes from a woman in her forties or fifties with Graves disease.

This clonotype was recorded many times. The chain recombines TRBV18 with TRBJ2-3; tentative D call: TRBD2 (5 bases). Germline CDR1 KGHSH, CDR2 LQKENI. Trimming pared 4 bases from V and 0 bases from J, leaving 14 bases between. The CDR3 spans 16 residues. DNA for the CDR3: TGTGCCAGCTCACTCATGACTAACGGGAGCACAGATACGCAGTATTTT. Its protein is CASSLMTNGSTDTQYF. Variable domain in full (rest from reference TRBV18 and TRBJ2-3): NAGVMQNPRHLVRRRGQEARLRCSPMKGHSHVYWYRQLPEEGLKFMVYLQKENIIDESGMPKERFSAEFPKEGPSILRIQQVVRGDSAAYFCASSLMTNGSTDTQYFGPGTRLTVL.

DNA of the CDR3: TGCAGCTCATGCACAGATACGCAGTATTTT. This encodes CSSCTDTQYF. The chain couples TRBV29-1 to TRBJ2-3; D is undetermined. The CDR3 loop spans 10 amino acids. From germline, CDR1 is SQVTM and CDR2 ANQGSEA. Trimming shortened V by 8 bases and J by 1 base, and 4 bases separated the two germline ends.

Comment on this clonotype: A much larger clone is a single base away; this may be a read error. The chain is built from TRBV27 and TRBJ2-1; 14 bases are a match to TRBD2. This CDR3 comprises 17 residues. Looked up from germline, CDR1 is MNHEY and CDR2 is SMNVEV (reference sequence). The ends lost 5 bases at V and 8 bases at J; junction bases unmatched: 11. The CDR3 here is CASSDSGTSGRADEQFF. CDR3 coding DNA: TGTGCCAGCAGTGATTCCGGGACTAGCGGGAGAGCAGATGAGCAGTTCTTC.

This clonotype occurred a few times. The CDR3 bases are TGCGCCAGCAGCCAAGAGGGACGGAGCTCCTACAATGAGCAGTTCTTC. Its protein product is CASSQEGRSSYNEQFF. The genes are TRBV4-1 and TRBJ2-1; D possibly uses TRBD1 or TRBD2 (5 bases each). The CDR3 totals 16 residues. Looked up from germline, CDR1 is MGHRA and CDR2 is YSYEKL. The germline V and J ends were trimmed by 0 bases and 0 bases, with 9 bases remaining between them.

Worth noting for this clonotype: A much larger clone differs by one base, so this may be a read error. The chain combines TRBV3-1 with TRBJ2-1; D perhaps matches TRBD2 (5 bases). Germline-derived CDR1 and CDR2 are LGHDT and YNNKEL (reference sequence). The CDR3 covers 16 residues. CDR3 protein: CASSQEFGIAYNEQSF. CDR3 DNA: TGTGCCAGCAGCCAAGAATTCGGGATAGCTTACAATGAGCAGTCCTTC.

This clonotype was seen a few times. V is TRBV10-3 and J is TRBJ1-2; possibly TRBD1 for D (5 bases). V was clipped by 5 bases and J by 3 bases, with 10 bases between them. CDR3 length equals 13 residues. Germline V lookup: CDR1 ENHRY, CDR2 SYGVKD. In nucleotides, the CDR3 is TGTGCCATCAGTTCCGGGACGTACTATGGCTACACCTTC. Translated, it gives CAISSGTYYGYTF.

There are a few counts of this clonotype. This chain links TRBV30 with TRBJ2-2; 8 nucleotides line up with TRBD2. The V and J ends lost 0 bases and 4 bases, in that order; junction bases with no gene match: 10. This CDR3 spans 17 amino acids. CDR1 is GTSNPN, CDR2 SVGIG, per germline (reference sequence). As DNA, the CDR3 is TGTGCCTGGAGTGTAGATCCTAGCGGGTTGGGCACCGGGGAGCTGTTTTTT. This sequence encodes CAWSVDPSGLGTGELFF.

The CDR3 loop is CASQNSGTGGYEQYF. The CDR3 region has the DNA TGTGCCAGCCAAAATTCCGGGACAGGGGGCTACGAGCAGTACTTC. V and J are TRBV19 and TRBJ2-7; 11 nucleotides align to TRBD1. With 9 bases clipped from V and 3 bases from J, the junction kept 10 bases outside the gene matches. The germline gives CDR1 LNHDA, CDR2 SQIVND (reference sequence). This CDR3 has 15 residues. Complete variable domain (other parts from reference TRBV19 and TRBJ2-7): DGGITQSPKYLFRKEGQNVTLSCEQNLNHDAMYWYRQDPGQGLRLIYYSQIVNDFQKGDIAEGYSVSREKKESFPLTVTSAQKNPTAFYLCASQNSGTGGYEQYFGPGTRLTVT.

This clonotype was detected only a few times. V and J are TRBV18 and TRBJ2-1; D tentatively reads TRBD1 or TRBD2 (6 bases each). This CDR3 is built from 16 residues. Germline V gene data show CDR1 as KGHSH and CDR2 as LQKENI. Trimming removed 2 bases at V and 0 bases at J, with 11 bases between. The CDR3 DNA reads TGTGCCAGCTCACCAGGCGGGACAACCTCCTACAATGAGCAGTTCTTC. Amino acid sequence: CASSPGGTTSYNEQFF.

Notes on this clonotype: Since a much larger clone is just one base distant, this may be a read error. This chain joins TRBV7-9 and TRBJ2-7; a possible D gene is TRBD2 (6 bases). V gave up 5 bases and J gave up 7 bases, with 18 bases separating them. Germline assignment: CDR1 SEHNR and CDR2 FQNEAQ (reference sequence). The CDR3 has 14 residues. CDR3 loop: CASSPGGAGNEQYF. The CDR3 region has the DNA TGTGCCAGCAGCCCCGGAGGGGCGGGAAATGAGCAGTACTTC.

This clonotype was counted between two and nine times. The chain links TRBV3-1 to TRBJ2-7; D possibly corresponds to TRBD2 (6 bases). There are 15 residues in the CDR3. Per germline, CDR1 LGHDT and CDR2 YNNKEL (reference sequence). Trimming took off 5 bases at V and 0 bases at J, with 14 bases between the two ends. CDR3: CASSTRPGGSYEQYF. The CDR3 coding sequence is TGTGCCAGCAGCACGAGGCCCGGGGGCTCCTACGAGCAGTACTTC.

This clonotype was recorded a few times. V is TRBV11-2 and J is TRBJ1-2, with 9 bases lining up with TRBD1. Germline V CDR1 and CDR2: SGHAT, FQNNGV. This CDR3 has 17 residues. With 3 bases clipped from V and 4 bases from J, the junction kept 12 bases outside the gene matches. The CDR3 DNA reads TGTGCCAGCAGCTTTAGCCCTCTTGGGACAGGGACCTATGGCTACACCTTC. As protein: CASSFSPLGTGTYGYTF.

Points on this clonotype: Since a much larger clone is just one base distant, this may be a read error. In this CDR3 the conserved last residue, phenylalanine or tryptophan, is missing, so a read error is likely. This rearrangement joins TRBV10-3 to TRBJ2-1; D is tentatively TRBD1 or TRBD2 (5 bases each). V lost 8 bases and J lost 6, with 20 bases in between. This CDR3 spans 15 amino acids. CDR1 ENHRY and CDR2 SYGVKD come from the germline V gene. CDR3 DNA sequence: TGTGCCATCGCTACCGGGACGAACCCAGGCAATGAGCAGTTCCTC. Translation gives CAIATGTNPGNEQFL.

This clonotype has just one count. V is TRBV6-1 and J is TRBJ2-3, with 10 positions matching TRBD2. This CDR3 region has 17 residues. The germline V gene has CDR1 MNHNS and CDR2 SASEGT. Unmatched junction bases numbered 12, after V lost 3 bases and J lost 6 bases. The CDR3 loop is CASSDFPSGSGADTQYF. CDR3 coding DNA: TGTGCCAGCAGTGATTTTCCTAGCGGGAGTGGGGCCGATACGCAGTATTTT.

The V gene is TRBV4-1, the J gene TRBJ2-1, with TRBD2 matching over 11 bases. The V and J ends lost 3 bases and 8 bases, in that order; junction bases with no gene match: 6. Germline assignment: CDR1 MGHRA and CDR2 YSYEKL. This CDR3 is 15 amino acids long. The CDR3 is CASSQGSGRADEQFF. CDR3 coding DNA: TGCGCCAGCAGCCAGGGTAGCGGGAGGGCCGATGAGCAGTTCTTC.

This clonotype was counted ten times or more. This sequence joins TRBV30 and TRBJ2-5; D is uncertain. Trimming took off 0 bases at V and 5 bases at J, with 10 bases between the two ends. Germline CDR1 and CDR2: GTSNPN and SVGIG (reference sequence). This CDR3 has 13 residues. The CDR3 DNA reads TGTGCCTGGAGTGTACTTAACGGGGAGACCCAGTACTTC. Amino acids: CAWSVLNGETQYF.

The genes are TRBV27 and TRBJ2-3; 7 bases fit TRBD2. Germline assignment: CDR1 MNHEY and CDR2 SMNVEV (reference sequence). V dropped 5 bases and J dropped 2; count of bases not matched to a gene: 31. This CDR3 has 23 amino acids. The CDR3 protein is CASSTFGPGFGLTSDNPTDTQYF. CDR3 nucleotide sequence: TGTGCCAGCAGTACCTTCGGGCCTGGTTTCGGCCTAACTAGCGACAACCCCACAGATACGCAGTATTTT.

The chain employs TRBV5-1 and TRBJ1-4; D unresolved. This CDR3 contains 16 residues. CDR1 is SGHRS and CDR2 is YFSETQ in the germline V gene. V was shortened by 0 bases and J by 8 bases, with 17 bases between the two germline ends. This chain's CDR3 is CASSLASIGRQEKLFF. The DNA of the CDR3 is TGCGCCAGCAGCTTGGCCTCTATAGGCCGGCAGGAAAAACTGTTTTTT.